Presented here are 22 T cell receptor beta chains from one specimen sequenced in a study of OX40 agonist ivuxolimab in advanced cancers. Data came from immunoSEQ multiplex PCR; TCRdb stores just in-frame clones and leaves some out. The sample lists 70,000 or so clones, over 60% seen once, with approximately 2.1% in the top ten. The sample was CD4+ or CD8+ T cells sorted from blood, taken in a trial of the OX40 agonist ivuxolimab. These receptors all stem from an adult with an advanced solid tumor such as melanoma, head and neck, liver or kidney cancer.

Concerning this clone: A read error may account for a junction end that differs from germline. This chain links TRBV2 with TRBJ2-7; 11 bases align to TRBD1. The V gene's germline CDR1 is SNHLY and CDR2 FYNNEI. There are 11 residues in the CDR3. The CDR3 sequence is CASSGQGALSF. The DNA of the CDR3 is TGTGCCAGCAGCGGACAGGGGGCACTATCCTTC. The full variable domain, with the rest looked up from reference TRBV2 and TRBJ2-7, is EPEVTQTPSHQVTQMGQEVILRCVPISNHLYFYWYRQILGQKVEFLVSFYNNEISEKSEIFDDQFSVERPDGSNFTLKIRSTKLEDSAMYFCASSGQGALSFGPGTRLTVT.

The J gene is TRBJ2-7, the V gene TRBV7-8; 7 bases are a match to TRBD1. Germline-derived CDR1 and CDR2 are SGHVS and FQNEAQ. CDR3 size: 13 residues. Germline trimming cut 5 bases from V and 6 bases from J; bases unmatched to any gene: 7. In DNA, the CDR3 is TGTGCCAGCAGCCCGTACAGGGGAAGCGAGCAGTACTTC. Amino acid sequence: CASSPYRGSEQYF.

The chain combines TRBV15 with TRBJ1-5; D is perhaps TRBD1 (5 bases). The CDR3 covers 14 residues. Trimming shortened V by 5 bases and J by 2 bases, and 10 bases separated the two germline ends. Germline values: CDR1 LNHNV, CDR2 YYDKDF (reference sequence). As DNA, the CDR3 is TGTGCCACCAGCGTAGGGGAGGGCAATCAGCCCCAGCATTTT. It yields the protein CATSVGEGNQPQHF.

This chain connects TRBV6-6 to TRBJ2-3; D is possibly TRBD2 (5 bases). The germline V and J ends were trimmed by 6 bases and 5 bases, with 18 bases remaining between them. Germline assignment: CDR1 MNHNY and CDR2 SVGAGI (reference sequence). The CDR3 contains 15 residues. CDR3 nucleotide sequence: TGTGCCAGCAGAAGCCCTACGTTAGGAGGAGATACGCAGTATTTT. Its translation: CASRSPTLGGDTQYF.

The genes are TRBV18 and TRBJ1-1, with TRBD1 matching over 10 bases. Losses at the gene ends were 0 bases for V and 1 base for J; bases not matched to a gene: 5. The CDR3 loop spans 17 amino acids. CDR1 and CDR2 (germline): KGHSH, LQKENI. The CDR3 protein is CASSPPGQGRENTEAFF. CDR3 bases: TGTGCCAGCTCACCACCGGGACAGGGGCGGGAGAACACTGAAGCTTTCTTT.

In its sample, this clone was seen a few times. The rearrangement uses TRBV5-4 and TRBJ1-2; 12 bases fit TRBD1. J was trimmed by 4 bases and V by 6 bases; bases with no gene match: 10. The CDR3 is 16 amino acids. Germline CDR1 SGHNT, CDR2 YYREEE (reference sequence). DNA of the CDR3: TGTGCCAGCACCCCGGGACAGGGGGCCAACCTCTATGGCTACACCTTC. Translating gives CASTPGQGANLYGYTF. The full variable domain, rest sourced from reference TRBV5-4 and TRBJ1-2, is ETGVTQSPTHLIKTRGQQVTLRCSSQSGHNTVSWYQQALGQGPQFIFQYYREEENGRGNFPPRFSGLQFPNYSSELNVNALELDDSALYLCASTPGQGANLYGYTFGSGTRLTVV.

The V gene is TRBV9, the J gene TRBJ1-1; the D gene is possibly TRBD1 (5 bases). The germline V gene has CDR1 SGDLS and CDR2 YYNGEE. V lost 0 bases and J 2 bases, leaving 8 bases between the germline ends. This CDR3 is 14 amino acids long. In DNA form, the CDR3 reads TGTGCCAGCAGCGTAGCAGGGAAAAACACTGAAGCTTTCTTT. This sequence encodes CASSVAGKNTEAFF.

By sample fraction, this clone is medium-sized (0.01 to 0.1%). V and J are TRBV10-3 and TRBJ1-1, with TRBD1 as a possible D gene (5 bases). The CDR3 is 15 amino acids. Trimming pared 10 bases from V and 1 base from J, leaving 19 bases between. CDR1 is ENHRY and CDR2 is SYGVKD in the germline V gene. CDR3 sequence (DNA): TGTGCCACGTTAGTGACGGGGGACGGGAACACTGAAGCTTTCTTT. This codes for CATLVTGDGNTEAFF.

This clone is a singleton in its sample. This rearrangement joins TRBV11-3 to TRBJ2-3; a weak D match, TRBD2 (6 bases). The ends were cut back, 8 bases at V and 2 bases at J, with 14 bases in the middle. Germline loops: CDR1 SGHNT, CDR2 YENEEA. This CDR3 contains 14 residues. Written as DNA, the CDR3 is TGTGCCAGCGCGCGCGGGGAATACACAGATACGCAGTATTTT. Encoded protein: CASARGEYTDTQYF.

The DNA for the CDR3 is TGTGCCAGCAGCTTATCCCTTGGGAATGAGCAGTTCTTC. Encoded protein: CASSLSLGNEQFF. This chain joins TRBV11-2 and TRBJ2-1, with D hard to call. Germline loops: CDR1 SGHAT, CDR2 FQNNGV. Trimming took 2 bases from V and 7 from J, leaving 9 bases between them. The CDR3 extends over 13 amino acids. Based on the CDR3 plus reference TRBV11-2 and TRBJ2-1, the full variable domain is EAGVAQSPRYKIIEKRQSVAFWCNPISGHATLYWYQQILGQGPKLLIQFQNNGVVDDSQLPKDRFSAERLKGVDSTLKIQPAKLEDSAVYLCASSLSLGNEQFFGPGTRLTVL.

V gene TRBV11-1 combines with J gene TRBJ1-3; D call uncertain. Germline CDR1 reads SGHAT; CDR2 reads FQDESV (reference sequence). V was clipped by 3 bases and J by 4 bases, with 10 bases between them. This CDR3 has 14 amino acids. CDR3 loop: CASSFKRRGNTIYF. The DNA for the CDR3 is TGTGCCAGCAGCTTCAAACGGCGGGGAAACACCATATATTTT.

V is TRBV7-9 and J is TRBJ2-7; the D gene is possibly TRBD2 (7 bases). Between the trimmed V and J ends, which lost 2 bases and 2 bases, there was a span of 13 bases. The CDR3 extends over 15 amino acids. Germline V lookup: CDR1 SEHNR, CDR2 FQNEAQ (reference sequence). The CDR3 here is CASSLSGTQTYEQYF. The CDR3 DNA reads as TGTGCCAGCAGCTTAAGCGGGACACAGACCTACGAGCAGTACTTC.

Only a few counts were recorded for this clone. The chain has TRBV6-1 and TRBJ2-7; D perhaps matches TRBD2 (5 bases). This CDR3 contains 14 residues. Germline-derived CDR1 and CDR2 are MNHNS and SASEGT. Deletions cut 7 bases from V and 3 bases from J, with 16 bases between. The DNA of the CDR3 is TGTGCCAGCACCATGGGTGGGAGTGGCTACGAGCAGTACTTC. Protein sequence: CASTMGGSGYEQYF.

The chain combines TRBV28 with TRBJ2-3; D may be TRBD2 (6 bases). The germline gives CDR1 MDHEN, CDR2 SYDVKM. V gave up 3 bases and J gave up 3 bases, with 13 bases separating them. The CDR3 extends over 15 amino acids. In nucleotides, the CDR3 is TGTGCCAGCAGTTTTAGGCGCGGGATGACAGATACGCAGTATTTT. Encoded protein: CASSFRRGMTDTQYF.

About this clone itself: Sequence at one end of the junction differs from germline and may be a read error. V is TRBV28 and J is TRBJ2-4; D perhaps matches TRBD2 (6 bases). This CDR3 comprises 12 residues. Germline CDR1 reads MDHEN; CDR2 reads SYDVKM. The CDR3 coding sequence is TGTGCCAGCAGTTTGGGGAGCACCCCTCGGGGGTTC. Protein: CASSLGSTPRGF.

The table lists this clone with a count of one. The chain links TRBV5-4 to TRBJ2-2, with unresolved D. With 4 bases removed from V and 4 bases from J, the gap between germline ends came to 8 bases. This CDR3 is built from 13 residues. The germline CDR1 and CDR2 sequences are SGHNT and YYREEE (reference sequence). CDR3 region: CASSEKVTGELFF. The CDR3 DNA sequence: TGTGCCAGCAGCGAAAAAGTCACCGGGGAGCTGTTTTTT.

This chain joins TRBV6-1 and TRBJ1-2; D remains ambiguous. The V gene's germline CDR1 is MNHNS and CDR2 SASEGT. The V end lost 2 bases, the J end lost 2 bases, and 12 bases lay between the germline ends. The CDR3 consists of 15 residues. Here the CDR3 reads CASSERRGGNYGYTF. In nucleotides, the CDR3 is TGTGCCAGCAGTGAACGCCGGGGTGGAAACTATGGCTACACCTTC.

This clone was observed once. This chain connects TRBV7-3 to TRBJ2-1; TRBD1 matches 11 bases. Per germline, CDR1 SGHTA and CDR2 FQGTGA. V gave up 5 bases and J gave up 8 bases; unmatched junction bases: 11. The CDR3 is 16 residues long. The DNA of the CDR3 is TGTGCCAGCAGCCCCGTCGGGACAGGGGGACGGCATGAGCAGTTCTTC. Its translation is CASSPVGTGGRHEQFF.

CDR3 sequence (DNA): TGTGCCAGCTACGGCGGGATGAACACTGAAGCTTTCTTT. Its protein is CASYGGMNTEAFF. V gene TRBV6-1 combines with J gene TRBJ1-1; D is unresolved. The CDR3 runs to 13 residues. Germline V gives CDR1 MNHNS, CDR2 SASEGT. V shed 8 bases and J shed 0 bases, with 10 bases lying between them.

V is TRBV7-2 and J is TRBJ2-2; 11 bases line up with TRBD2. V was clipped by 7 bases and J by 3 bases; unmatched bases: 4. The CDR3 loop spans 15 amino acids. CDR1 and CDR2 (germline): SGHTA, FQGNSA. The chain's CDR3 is CASKGTSGYTGELFF. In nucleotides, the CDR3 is TGTGCCAGCAAGGGGACTAGCGGATACACCGGGGAGCTGTTTTTT.

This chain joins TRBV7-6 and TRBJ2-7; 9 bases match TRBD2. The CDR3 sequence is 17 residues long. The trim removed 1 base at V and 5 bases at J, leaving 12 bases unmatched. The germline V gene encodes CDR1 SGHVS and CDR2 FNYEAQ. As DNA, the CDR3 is TGTGCCAGCAGCTTAGGGTCTAGCGGGAATAGGGAAAACGAGCAGTACTTC. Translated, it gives CASSLGSSGNRENEQYF.

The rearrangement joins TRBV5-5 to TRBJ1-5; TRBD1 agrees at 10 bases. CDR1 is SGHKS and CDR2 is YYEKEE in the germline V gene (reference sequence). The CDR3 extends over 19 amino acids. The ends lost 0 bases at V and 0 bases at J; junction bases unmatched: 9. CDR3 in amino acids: CASSLGATGGLSSNQPQHF. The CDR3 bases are TGTGCCAGCAGCTTGGGGGCGACAGGGGGCCTTTCTAGCAATCAGCCCCAGCATTTT.